This entry concerns a single T cell receptor (beta chain). V was shortened by 5 bases and J by 5 bases, with 3 bases between the two germline ends. The CDR3 loop spans 10 amino acids. Profiling relied on immunoSEQ multiplex PCR, and the TCRdb table lists in-frame clones only, not all of them. The table includes roughly 270,000 clones, around 85% detected once. The sample originates from a study of blood T cell repertoires in COVID-19. Study-wide context: Samples came from the United States, Italy and Spain, spanning acute and convalescent COVID-19.

J is TRBJ1-1 and V is TRBV12-3 or TRBV12-4; no definite D call. What was sequenced was peripheral blood. This receptor was taken from a man aged 45-65 years with active or convalescent COVID-19. CDR3 nucleotide sequence: TGTGCCAGCAGTCGTACTGAAGCTTTCTTT. Protein: CASSRTEAFF.